Listed below are T cell receptor beta chains from one sample, sequenced in a study of blood T cell repertoires in COVID-19. The table came from immunoSEQ multiplex PCR; TCRdb's copy has only in-frame clones and leaves some out. The sample yields about 270,000 clones, approximately 86% seen once. Material: peripheral blood. The receptors come from a woman in her 70s with COVID-19, enrolled during active disease. CDR3s include the opening cysteine and the closing phenylalanine or tryptophan. Each record gives: D gene, clone size, V gene, J gene, CDR3 protein, CDR3 DNA. D genes are given only for firm matches. Not all rows give a size; the values are once, few, many and, for expanded clones, a class.

NA	NA	TRBV14	TRBJ2-1	CASSQGTAYYNEQFF	TGTGCCAGCAGCCAAGGAACCGCGTACTACAATGAGCAGTTCTTC
NA	once	TRBV10-2	TRBJ2-7	CASSILGEAYEQYF	TGCGCCAGCAGTATCTTAGGGGAGGCCTACGAGCAGTACTTC
TRBD2	NA	TRBV7-3	TRBJ2-2	CASSPTSGGYTGELFF	TGTGCCAGCAGCCCGACTAGCGGGGGCTACACCGGGGAGCTGTTTTTT
NA	NA	TRBV7-2	TRBJ1-1	CASSLGRGNTEAFF	TGTGCCAGCAGCTTAGGGAGGGGGAACACTGAAGCTTTCTTT
NA	NA	TRBV7-2	TRBJ2-7	CASSFEGSYEQYF	TGTGCCAGCAGCTTTGAGGGATCCTACGAGCAGTACTTC
TRBD1	NA	TRBV5-1	TRBJ1-4	CASSLEIGTGNEKLFF	TGCGCCAGCAGCTTAGAAATCGGGACAGGGAATGAAAAACTGTTTTTT
NA	few	TRBV4-3	TRBJ1-3	CASSQDSANSGNTIYF	TGCGCCAGCAGCCAGGACAGTGCCAACTCTGGAAACACCATATATTTT
NA	few	TRBV24-1	TRBJ2-3	CATSEPLGADTQYF	TGTGCCACCAGTGAACCACTCGGAGCAGATACGCAGTATTTT
TRBD2	NA	TRBV2	TRBJ2-3	CASHITSGGAGGTDTQYF	TGTGCCAGCCATATAACTAGCGGGGGGGCCGGTGGCACAGATACGCAGTATTTT
TRBD2	NA	TRBV4-3	TRBJ2-7	CASSQEVIGAGGTYEQYF	TGCGCCAGCAGCCAAGAGGTGATAGGAGCGGGGGGGACCTACGAGCAGTACTTC
NA	NA	TRBV5-1	TRBJ2-4	CASSLGQSLAKNIQYF	TGCGCCAGCAGCTTGGGGCAGTCGCTAGCCAAAAACATTCAGTACTTC
TRBD1	NA	TRBV7-6	TRBJ2-7	CASSQGQGWSYEQYF	TGTGCCAGCAGCCAGGGACAGGGGTGGTCCTACGAGCAGTACTTC
TRBD1	NA	TRBV27	TRBJ1-2	CASSPISGGGGYTF	TGTGCCAGCAGTCCCATCTCAGGGGGTGGCGGCTACACCTTC